This T cell receptor beta chain was recovered during a study of neurological immune-mediated disorders. Overall study findings and caveats: The multiple sclerosis repertoire cluster was not associated with any clinical or MRI feature.

CDR3 length equals 11 residues. V lost 5 bases and J lost 6, with 10 bases in between. CDR1 SQVTM and CDR2 ANQGSEA come from the germline V gene. Synthesis of cDNA was performed by 5'RACE using 10-nucleotide random UMIs. TCRdb ran MiXCR on the 5' RACE reads and lists one entry per CDR3 protein. The data show roughly 40,000 distinct CDR3 sequences, about 2.5% seen once. This clonotype was counted many times. Its antigen is unidentified. The unsorted libraries originated from 2 million PBMCs that had been stored at -80 C. This clonotype originated in a man between 45 and 60 years old with multiple sclerosis. Sequenced: PBMCs. The chain links TRBV29-1 to TRBJ1-1; D gene unclear. The CDR3 region has the DNA TGCAGCGTTCGAACAGCCGCTGAAGCTTTCTTT. Protein sequence: CSVRTAAEAFF.